The clone carrying this T cell receptor beta chain turned up a few times. Its specificity is not known. Germline lookup yields CDR1 DFQATT and CDR2 SNEGSKA (reference sequence). CDR3 size: 12 residues. Deletions cut 7 bases from V and 3 bases from J, with 7 bases between. One entry per CDR3 protein results from TCRdb running MiXCR on the 5' RACE reads. The sample holds around 440,000 distinct CDR3 sequences; roughly a sixth are singletons and the top ten take approximately 1%. This sample is drawn from a study of CD8 T cells in ankylosing spondylitis. Study results and caveats: It appeared that ankylosing spondylitis blood was characterized by a TCR beta motif of about eight highly homologous variants.

The TCR was taken from a male donor with ankylosing spondylitis. Sequences were obtained from blood, either unsorted or a sorted T cell fraction (not recorded which). The V and J genes are TRBV20-1 and TRBJ2-6; D uncertain. The CDR3 spells CSVGFGANVLTF. The CDR3 DNA follows: TGCAGTGTTGGGTTTGGGGCCAACGTCCTGACTTTC.